Shown below are 3 T cell receptor beta chains from a single sample sequenced in a study of T cell repertoires in cytomegalovirus infection (dated 2019 in TCRdb). Sequencing used an Illumina HiSeq 1500. TCRdb itself trimmed the public reads at Q25 with fastp, ran MiXCR and retained productive beta chains. Rows are combined by CDR3 protein, so each entry shows the most common genes and DNA. In this sample the table shows more than 200,000 distinct CDR3 sequences, approximately 9.1% of which occur a single time. More than 13% of the sample is held by the ten biggest clonotypes. The sequenced sample consisted of PBMCs. These receptors were taken from a human donor in good health (CMV status not recorded). Some clones in this sample may be carry-over from other donors' samples.

This clonotype was observed many times. The gene calls are TRBV7-2 and TRBJ1-4; D ambiguous. The CDR3 sequence is 15 residues long. CDR1 SGHTA and CDR2 FQGNSA come from the germline V gene. V was pared by 0 bases and J by 3 bases, with 8 bases between. CDR3 region: CASSLAGWANEKLFF. The CDR3 DNA reads TGTGCCAGCAGCTTAGCCGGGTGGGCTAATGAAAAACTGTTTTTT.

This clonotype appeared a few times. The CDR3 DNA is TGTGCCAGCAGTTACTCTGGACAGGGAGGCACTGAAGCTTTCTTT. As protein: CASSYSGQGGTEAFF. The chain couples TRBV6-6 to TRBJ1-1, with 8 positions matching TRBD1. Germline CDR1 and CDR2: MNHNY and SVGAGI (reference sequence). The V gene end was trimmed by 0 bases and the J gene end by 4 bases; junction bases not matched to a gene: 4. The CDR3 totals 15 residues.

This clonotype came up many times. The chain is built from TRBV7-2 and TRBJ2-4, with D possibly matching TRBD1 (5 bases). Germline CDR1 is SGHTA and CDR2 is FQGNSA. V was clipped by 5 bases and J by 2 bases, with 10 bases between them. The CDR3 totals 14 residues. CDR3 in amino acids: CASSQGATKNIQYF. In nucleotides, the CDR3 is TGTGCCAGCAGCCAAGGGGCAACCAAAAACATTCAGTACTTC. Variable domain in full (rest from reference TRBV7-2 and TRBJ2-4): GAGVSQSPSNKVTEKGKDVELRCDPISGHTALYWYRQSLGQGLEFLIYFQGNSAPDKSGLPSDRFSAERTGGSVSTLTIQRTQQEDSAVYLCASSQGATKNIQYFGAGTRLSVL.